Listed here are 8 T cell receptor beta chains from one sample, sequenced in a study of cytomegalovirus exposure and HLA in healthy donors. Primers for the PCR totalled 60 Vbeta and 13 Jbeta. The repertoire was sequenced with immunoSEQ multiplex PCR; TCRdb's copy has only in-frame clones and lacks some. Counted here are around 150,000 clones, about 65% occurring once; the ten biggest clones make up 3.5% to 5%. Sequenced: PBMCs. The receptors here all came from a woman in her late teens or twenties in good health and CMV-seropositive.

This clone showed up just a few times. The rearrangement joins TRBV18 to TRBJ2-5; 9 bases line up with TRBD1. This CDR3 is built from 15 residues. The germline gives CDR1 KGHSH, CDR2 LQKENI. V gave up 2 bases and J gave up 5 bases; unmatched junction bases: 6. CDR3 nucleotides: TGTGCCAGCTCACCAACGGGGACAGGGAAGGAGACCCAGTACTTC. It translates to CASSPTGTGKETQYF.

This clone turned up a few times. The CDR3 nucleotides read TGTGCCAGCAGTGAATCGGTAGATACGCAGTATTTT. This encodes CASSESVDTQYF. The chain combines TRBV25-1 with TRBJ2-3; D gene uncertain. The V gene's germline CDR1 is MGHDK and CDR2 SYGVNS. The CDR3 is 12 amino acids. With 1 base removed from V and 5 bases from J, the gap between germline ends came to 4 bases.

The V gene is TRBV6-6, the J gene TRBJ1-1; D call uncertain. The CDR3 totals 13 residues. With 4 bases removed from V and 0 bases from J, the gap between germline ends came to 6 bases. The germline CDR1 and CDR2 sequences are MNHNY and SVGAGI (reference sequence). CDR3 amino acids: CASSSHMNTEAFF. The CDR3 coding sequence is TGTGCCAGCAGTTCACACATGAACACTGAAGCTTTCTTT.

This clone is a singleton in its sample. The V and J genes are TRBV19 and TRBJ2-7, with 7 bases identical to TRBD1. V was pared by 3 bases and J by 6 bases, with 5 bases of the junction left unmatched. The germline CDR1 and CDR2 sequences are LNHDA and SQIVND (reference sequence). This CDR3 contains 13 residues. The CDR3 DNA is TGTGCCAGTAGTATCATTCACAGGGGCGAGCAGTACTTC. It yields the protein CASSIIHRGEQYF.

This rearrangement joins TRBV15 to TRBJ1-2; TRBD1 might be the D (5 bases). From germline, CDR1 is LNHNV and CDR2 YYDKDF (reference sequence). The CDR3 is made up of 14 amino acids. The ends were cut back, 1 base at V and 6 bases at J, with 12 bases in the middle. CDR3 DNA: TGTGCCACCAGCAGAGCAGCCGGGACTCATGGCTACACCTTC. This gives the protein CATSRAAGTHGYTF.

This clone was seen once. The chain carries TRBV2 and TRBJ1-1; 8 nucleotides align to TRBD1. Germline CDR1 reads SNHLY; CDR2 reads FYNNEI. The CDR3 is 15 residues long. The junction had 5 bases not matched to a gene; V was cut back by 4 bases and J by 1 base. CDR3 sequence reads: CASSGQGNRNTEAFF. For the CDR3, the DNA is TGTGCCAGCAGTGGACAGGGGAATCGGAACACTGAAGCTTTCTTT.

The V gene is TRBV6-1, the J gene TRBJ2-5, with D possibly TRBD2 on 5 matching bases. The assigned J gene may be wrong: the sequence end matches TRBJ2-7 better. The length of the CDR3 is 12 residues. From germline, CDR1 is MNHNS and CDR2 SASEGT. CDR3 DNA sequence: TGTGCCAGCCAAAGGAGGTCCTACGAGCAGTACTTC. It translates to CASQRRSYEQYF.

V usage is TRBV11-2 and J usage is TRBJ2-1; perhaps TRBD1 as D (6 bases). Germline V lookup: CDR1 SGHAT, CDR2 FQNNGV. This CDR3 is built from 15 residues. Deletions cut 0 bases from V and 5 bases from J, with 11 bases between. CDR3 DNA sequence: TGTGCCAGCAGCTTAGAAGAGACAGGCCACAATGAGCAGTTCTTC. It is translated as CASSLEETGHNEQFF.